This record covers a single T cell receptor beta chain. The germline gives CDR1 SGDLS, CDR2 YYNGEE. V lost 4 bases, J lost 4 bases, and 13 bases lay in between. CDR3 length equals 14 residues. Sequencing used immunoSEQ multiplex PCR; TCRdb keeps in-frame clones, though not all of them. The sample has some 42,000 clones, roughly 92% seen once; the top ten hold 8% to 9.5%. The data derive from a study of blood T cell repertoires in COVID-19. Sequenced sample: peripheral blood. The chain carries TRBV9 and TRBJ2-3, with a possible D match to TRBD2 (6 bases). The source is a man between 50 and 59 years old with active COVID-19. The CDR3 spells CASSTSPRADTQYF. CDR3 bases: TGTGCCAGCAGCACTAGCCCCAGGGCAGATACGCAGTATTTT.